This TCR beta chain was found in a study of cytomegalovirus exposure and HLA in healthy donors. Notes on the study in general: Overall, approximately 150 TCR beta chains were annotated as cytomegalovirus-associated. Some public TCRs appeared in many individuals, while most sequences were rare.

In regard to this clone: Its antigen is currently unknown.

This CDR3 region has 12 residues. Germline V gives CDR1 MDHEN, CDR2 SYDVKM. V lost 6 bases and J 9 bases, leaving 12 bases between the germline ends. Profiling relied on immunoSEQ multiplex PCR, and the TCRdb table lists in-frame clones only, not all of them. The data contain about 240,000 clones, about 86% of them seen just once; the ten biggest clones take up 1% to 1.5%. The V and J genes are TRBV28 and TRBJ2-1, with a possible D match to TRBD1 (5 bases). Sample: PBMCs. This clonotype was obtained from a woman aged 30 to 39 in good health and CMV-seropositive. CDR3 sequence (DNA): TGTGCCAGCAGCACCAGGGTGCCTGAGCAGTTCTTC. Translated: CASSTRVPEQFF.